This T cell receptor (beta chain) was recovered during a study of blood T cell repertoires in COVID-19. Trimming removed 0 bases from V and 2 bases from J; junction bases left unmatched: 7. The length of the CDR3 is 17 residues. The V gene's germline CDR1 is KGHSH and CDR2 LQKENI. Libraries were prepared by immunoSEQ multiplex PCR; TCRdb keeps only in-frame clonotypes and omits some of them. The data show under 250,000 clones, 89% seen once. The TCR sequence derives from a woman in her 30s with acute COVID-19. Material for sequencing was PBMCs or T cells enriched from blood (not recorded which). The rearrangement uses TRBV18 and TRBJ2-3, with 8 bases matching TRBD1. CDR3 protein: CASSPPGGTGLTDTQYF. The DNA of the CDR3 is TGTGCCAGCTCACCACCGGGCGGGACAGGTCTCACAGATACGCAGTATTTT.